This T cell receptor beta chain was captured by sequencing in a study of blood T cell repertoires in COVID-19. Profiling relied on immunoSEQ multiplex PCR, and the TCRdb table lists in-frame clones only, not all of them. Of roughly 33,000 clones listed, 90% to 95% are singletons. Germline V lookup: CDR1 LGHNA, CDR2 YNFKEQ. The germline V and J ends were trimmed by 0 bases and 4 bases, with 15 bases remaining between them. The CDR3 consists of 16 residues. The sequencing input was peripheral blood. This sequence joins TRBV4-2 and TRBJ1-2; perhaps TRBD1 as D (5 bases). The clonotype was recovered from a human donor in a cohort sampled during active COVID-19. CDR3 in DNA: TGTGCCAGCAGCCAAGATCAGGCCCAGGGAAGCTATGGCTACACCTTC. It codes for CASSQDQAQGSYGYTF.